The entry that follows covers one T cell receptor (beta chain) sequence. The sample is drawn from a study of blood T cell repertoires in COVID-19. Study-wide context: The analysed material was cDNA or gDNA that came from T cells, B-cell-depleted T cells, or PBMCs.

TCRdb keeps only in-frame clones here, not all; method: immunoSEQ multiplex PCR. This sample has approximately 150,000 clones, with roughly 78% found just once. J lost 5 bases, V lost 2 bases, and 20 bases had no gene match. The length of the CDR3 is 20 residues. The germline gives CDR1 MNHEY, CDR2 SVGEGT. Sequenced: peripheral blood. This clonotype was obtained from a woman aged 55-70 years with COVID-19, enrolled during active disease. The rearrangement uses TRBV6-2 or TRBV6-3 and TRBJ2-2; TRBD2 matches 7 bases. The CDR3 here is CASSYGFGFTSVQITGELFF. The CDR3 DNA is TGTGCCAGCAGTTACGGATTCGGTTTTACTAGCGTGCAGATTACCGGGGAGCTGTTTTTT.